This T cell receptor beta chain was retrieved from a study of Graves' ophthalmopathy and Graves' hyperthyroidism. Study-level points and caveats: A model built from 13 signatures distinguished ophthalmopathy from stable hyperthyroidism with approximately 90% sensitivity and about 80% specificity.

RNA transcripts yielded amplified TCR beta CDR3 regions. HTBI-primed first-round RT-PCR preceded second-round multiplex PCR. TCRdb analysed the multiplex PCR reads with MiXCR anew, one entry per CDR3 protein. The sample gives just over 400,000 distinct CDR3 sequences, approximately 21% of which show up once; roughly 3% is in the top ten. V was trimmed by 9 bases and J by 6 bases, leaving 11 bases between them. This CDR3 is built from 11 residues. Germline lookup yields CDR1 MDHEN and CDR2 SYDVKM. Newly diagnosed, the hyperthyroidism patients had under 2 months' duration and were aged 18 to 65. On this clonotype: As yet, its antigen is unknown.

V is TRBV28 and J is TRBJ1-2, with unresolved D. Sequencing used peripheral blood. This TCR came from a woman aged 18-29 years with stable Graves' hyperthyroidism. This chain's CDR3 is CASREAHGYTF. CDR3 nucleotide sequence: TGTGCCAGTAGGGAGGCCCATGGCTACACCTTC.